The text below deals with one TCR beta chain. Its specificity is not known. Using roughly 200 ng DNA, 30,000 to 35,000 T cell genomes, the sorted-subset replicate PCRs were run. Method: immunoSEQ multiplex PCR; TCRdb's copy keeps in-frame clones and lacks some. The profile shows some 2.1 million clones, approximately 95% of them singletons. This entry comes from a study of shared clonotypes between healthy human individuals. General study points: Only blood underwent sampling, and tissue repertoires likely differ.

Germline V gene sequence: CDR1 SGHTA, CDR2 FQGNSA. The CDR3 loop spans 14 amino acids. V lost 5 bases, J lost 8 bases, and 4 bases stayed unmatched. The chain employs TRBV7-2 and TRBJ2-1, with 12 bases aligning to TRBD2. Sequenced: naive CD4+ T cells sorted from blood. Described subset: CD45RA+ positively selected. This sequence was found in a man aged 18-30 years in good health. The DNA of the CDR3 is TGTGCCAGCAGCCCACTAGCGGGAGGCCATGAGCAGTTCTTC. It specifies CASSPLAGGHEQFF.